This entry lists 27 T cell receptor beta chains sequenced from one sample in a study of identical twins. TCRdb re-called the 5' RACE reads through MiXCR, storing one row per CDR3 protein. Among 1.5 million to 2 million distinct CDR3 sequences listed, around 33% were seen once. The sequenced sample was cord blood. Source of these receptors: a newborn girl in good health.

The chain has TRBV3-1 and TRBJ2-1; D not resolved. The V and J ends lost 0 bases and 0 bases respectively, with 9 bases between them. Per the germline V gene, CDR1 is LGHDT and CDR2 is YNNKEL (reference sequence). The CDR3 runs to 16 residues. The CDR3 DNA sequence: TGTGCCAGCAGCCAAGATCGACGGCCCTCCTACAATGAGCAGTTCTTC. Its protein is CASSQDRRPSYNEQFF.

V usage is TRBV12-3 or TRBV12-4 and J usage is TRBJ2-5, with 7 bases that match TRBD2. The CDR3 extends over 15 amino acids. Germline trimming cut 8 bases from V and 4 bases from J; bases unmatched to any gene: 13. Here the CDR3 reads CASARGLGDRETQYF. In DNA form, the CDR3 reads TGTGCCAGCGCCCGTGGACTAGGGGATCGAGAGACCCAGTACTTC.

This rearrangement joins TRBV20-1 to TRBJ2-3; D perhaps matches TRBD2 (5 bases). The V end lost 1 base, the J end lost 2 bases, and 13 bases lay between the germline ends. Germline values: CDR1 DFQATT, CDR2 SNEGSKA (reference sequence). The CDR3 is 15 residues long. The CDR3 DNA follows: TGCAGTGCTAGAGCCAGCGGAGCCTCCACAGATACGCAGTATTTT. Translating it yields CSARASGASTDTQYF.

The chain uses TRBV14 and TRBJ2-4, with TRBD1 matching over 7 bases. Germline CDR1 and CDR2: SGHDN and FVKESK. The junction had 7 bases not matched to a gene; V was cut back by 4 bases and J by 7 bases. The CDR3 is 14 residues long. DNA of the CDR3: TGTGCCAGCAGCCCACAGGGGCACTGGAACATTCAGTACTTC. It encodes CASSPQGHWNIQYF.

CDR3 DNA: TGTGCCAGCAGTGAAGGTCCGGGGATGAACACTGAAGCTTTCTTT. It encodes CASSEGPGMNTEAFF. The rearrangement uses TRBV6-1 and TRBJ1-1; D is unclear. V was trimmed by 1 base and J by 0 bases, leaving 9 bases between them. Germline lookup yields CDR1 MNHNS and CDR2 SASEGT. This CDR3 is 15 amino acids long.

The chain links TRBV6-1 to TRBJ2-2, with a possible D match to TRBD2 (6 bases). In germline, CDR1 is MNHNS, CDR2 SASEGT. V dropped 2 bases and J dropped 2 bases, with 12 bases sitting between them. CDR3 length: 16 residues. CDR3 protein: CASSEPVGGNTGELFF. The CDR3 region has the DNA TGTGCCAGCAGTGAACCCGTGGGAGGAAACACCGGGGAGCTGTTTTTT.

The chain is built from TRBV6-1 and TRBJ1-1; a possible D gene is TRBD1 (6 bases). Trimming stripped 2 bases from V and 1 base from J, with 11 bases between. Germline assignment: CDR1 MNHNS and CDR2 SASEGT. This CDR3 has 15 amino acids. The CDR3 loop is CASSELKTGNTEAFF. The CDR3 DNA reads as TGTGCCAGCAGTGAATTAAAGACAGGGAACACTGAAGCTTTCTTT.

This clonotype was counted a few times. V is TRBV20-1 and J is TRBJ1-4; tentative D call: TRBD1 (5 bases). The CDR3 is 13 residues long. Germline V CDR1 and CDR2: DFQATT, SNEGSKA (reference sequence). V lost 1 base and J lost 13, with 16 bases in between. The CDR3 region has the DNA TGCAGTGCTAGAGTCCCAGGGTCCTCGGGACTGTTTTTT. Translated: CSARVPGSSGLFF.

J is TRBJ2-7 and V is TRBV9; D is unclear. The ends were cut back, 3 bases at V and 2 bases at J, with 15 bases in the middle. The CDR3 has 15 amino acids. Germline values: CDR1 SGDLS, CDR2 YYNGEE. CDR3 coding DNA: TGTGCCAGCAGCGGGGCGGAGAATGGCCCCTACGAGCAGTACTTC. Translated: CASSGAENGPYEQYF.

This clonotype has only a few counts. The chain joins TRBV2 to TRBJ1-1; D uncertain. V lost 6 bases to trimming and J lost 0 bases, with 8 bases between them. CDR3 length: 13 residues. Germline loops: CDR1 SNHLY, CDR2 FYNNEI. The DNA of the CDR3 is TGTGCCAGCAGGAGGTCTCTGAACACTGAAGCTTTCTTT. As protein: CASRRSLNTEAFF.

The sample holds a few counts of this clonotype. V and J are TRBV11-2 and TRBJ2-3; TRBD1 agrees at 7 bases. The germline V gene encodes CDR1 SGHAT and CDR2 FQNNGV. CDR3 length: 13 amino acids. The V segment lost 8 bases and the J segment 1 base; nucleotides outside the gene matches: 3. CDR3 protein: CASHDRGTDTQYF. The CDR3 region has the DNA TGTGCCAGCCATGACAGGGGCACAGATACGCAGTATTTT. The full variable domain, its missing parts supplied by reference TRBV11-2 and TRBJ2-3, is EAGVAQSPRYKIIEKRQSVAFWCNPISGHATLYWYQQILGQGPKLLIQFQNNGVVDDSQLPKDRFSAERLKGVDSTLKIQPAKLEDSAVYLCASHDRGTDTQYFGPGTRLTVL.

There are many counts of this clonotype. The chain has TRBV20-1 and TRBJ1-1, with D hard to call. V was cut by 0 bases and J by 3 bases, with 2 bases left in between. The CDR3 extends over 11 amino acids. CDR1 and CDR2 from the germline V gene are DFQATT and SNEGSKA (reference sequence). In DNA form, the CDR3 reads TGCAGTGCTAGAGAGGACACTGAAGCTTTCTTT. Translating it yields CSAREDTEAFF.

This chain uses TRBV25-1 with TRBJ2-1; the match to TRBD2 covers 12 bases. The germline V gene encodes CDR1 MGHDK and CDR2 SYGVNS. The CDR3 is 17 amino acids. V lost 4 bases, J lost 2 bases, and 6 bases stayed unmatched. CDR3 in DNA: TGTGCCAGCAGTGGAGCCCCTAGCGGGAGGGCCTACAATGAGCAGTTCTTC. Translation: CASSGAPSGRAYNEQFF.

This clonotype has only one observation. The chain couples TRBV11-2 to TRBJ1-2; 8 bases are shared with TRBD1. J lost 7 bases, V lost 4 bases, and 8 bases had no gene match. Per germline, CDR1 SGHAT and CDR2 FQNNGV. The length of the CDR3 is 14 residues. The CDR3 spells CASSSVQGEGGYTF. CDR3 nucleotide sequence: TGTGCCAGCAGCTCCGTACAGGGGGAAGGTGGCTACACCTTC. Drawing the rest from reference TRBV11-2 and TRBJ1-2, the complete variable domain is EAGVAQSPRYKIIEKRQSVAFWCNPISGHATLYWYQQILGQGPKLLIQFQNNGVVDDSQLPKDRFSAERLKGVDSTLKIQPAKLEDSAVYLCASSSVQGEGGYTFGSGTRLTVV.

This clonotype was recorded a few times. The chain combines TRBV27 with TRBJ1-4, with D unclear. CDR3 size: 15 residues. Trimming shortened V by 5 bases and J by 12 bases, and 22 bases separated the two germline ends. Germline V gene lookup returns CDR1 MNHEY and CDR2 SMNVEV (reference sequence). The CDR3 DNA reads TGTGCCAGCAGTCCGCGGACGACCGCGGTGATGGAACTGTTTTTT. It encodes CASSPRTTAVMELFF.

The rearrangement links TRBV9 to TRBJ1-2; possibly TRBD1 for D (6 bases). The CDR3 is 15 residues long. Per germline, CDR1 SGDLS and CDR2 YYNGEE. Trimming pared 0 bases from V and 4 bases from J, leaving 13 bases between. The CDR3 coding sequence is TGTGCCAGCAGCGTAGGGGGGGCTCCCTCCTATGGCTACACCTTC. Translated: CASSVGGAPSYGYTF.

This clonotype has just one count. The chain employs TRBV5-1 and TRBJ2-7, with D hard to call. This CDR3 spans 12 amino acids. CDR1 and CDR2 from the germline V gene are SGHRS and YFSETQ. With 6 bases removed from V and 2 bases from J, the gap between germline ends came to 9 bases. This CDR3 reads CASKGSTYEQYF. CDR3 bases: TGCGCCAGCAAAGGCTCCACCTACGAGCAGTACTTC.

In the case of this clonotype: The junction does not match germline at one end; this may be a read error. The CDR3 nucleotides are TGTGCCGGCAGTTTTACCGGGGACAGGGGAAAGGGGTTTTATGGCTACACCTTC. Translation: CAGSFTGDRGKGFYGYTF. This chain connects TRBV12-3 or TRBV12-4 to TRBJ1-2; TRBD1 agrees at 10 bases. This CDR3 contains 18 residues.

This clonotype was detected only a few times. This sequence joins TRBV12-3 or TRBV12-4 and TRBJ2-7, with TRBD2 matching 9 bases. CDR3 size: 16 residues. V gave up 5 bases and J gave up 5 bases; unmatched junction bases: 13. CDR3 nucleotides: TGTGCCAGCAGTCCTACCGGCGGGAGGGCCTTCCACGAGCAGTACTTC. The encoded protein is CASSPTGGRAFHEQYF.

This chain joins TRBV3-1 and TRBJ2-7; D is tentatively TRBD1 or TRBD2 (5 bases each). The CDR3 length is 15 residues. Germline CDR1 and CDR2: LGHDT and YNNKEL (reference sequence). Trimming removed 4 bases at V and 5 bases at J, with 18 bases between. This CDR3 reads CASSLTLGGADEQYF. CDR3 in DNA: TGTGCCAGCAGCCTAACCCTTGGGGGTGCAGACGAGCAGTACTTC.

A few counts support this clonotype. The chain uses TRBV20-1 and TRBJ1-5; possibly TRBD1 for D (5 bases). Germline V gene lookup returns CDR1 DFQATT and CDR2 SNEGSKA (reference sequence). Trimming took off 1 base at V and 4 bases at J, with 11 bases between the two ends. This CDR3 contains 14 residues. DNA for the CDR3: TGCAGTGCTAGAGGCCTGGGGGGGAATCAGCCCCAGCATTTT. It yields the protein CSARGLGGNQPQHF.

V gene TRBV19 combines with J gene TRBJ2-7, with TRBD2 matching over 9 bases. J lost 3 bases, V lost 6 bases, and 3 bases had no gene match. Per the germline V gene, CDR1 is LNHDA and CDR2 is SQIVND (reference sequence). CDR3 size: 13 residues. The CDR3 DNA is TGTGCCAGTAGGCCTAGCGGGATCTACGAGCAGTACTTC. It encodes CASRPSGIYEQYF.

The chain is built from TRBV12-3 or TRBV12-4 and TRBJ2-6; tentative D call: TRBD1 (5 bases). The germline V and J ends were trimmed by 7 bases and 0 bases, with 13 bases remaining between them. CDR3 length equals 16 residues. CDR3 sequence (DNA): TGTGCCAGCACCCGCGCAGGGATCTCTGGGGCCAACGTCCTGACTTTC. It codes for CASTRAGISGANVLTF.

This clonotype was picked up a small number of times. The J gene is TRBJ2-5, the V gene TRBV7-2; D gene ambiguous. CDR1 is SGHTA and CDR2 is FQGNSA in the germline V gene. This CDR3 region has 15 residues. Trimming pared 5 bases from V and 11 bases from J, leaving 24 bases between. CDR3 sequence: CASSLPPLIRNEQYF. The DNA for the CDR3 is TGTGCCAGCAGCCTACCACCTCTCATTCGTAATGAGCAGTACTTC.

The rearrangement links TRBV12-3 or TRBV12-4 to TRBJ2-3; TRBD1 agrees at 9 bases. The CDR3 runs 15 residues. J lost 6 bases, V lost 4 bases, and 8 bases had no gene match. The CDR3 is CASSWDRARYDTQYF. The CDR3 DNA is TGTGCCAGCAGTTGGGACAGGGCGCGGTATGATACGCAGTATTTT.

This clonotype was seen many times. This chain uses TRBV12-3 or TRBV12-4 with TRBJ2-1; 13 bases align to TRBD2. J lost 7 bases, V lost 6 bases, and 6 bases had no gene match. The length of the CDR3 is 15 residues. CDR3 in amino acids: CASSRTGLAGNEQFF. In DNA form, the CDR3 reads TGTGCCAGCAGCCGAACGGGACTAGCGGGAAATGAGCAGTTCTTC.

CDR3 nucleotides: TGCAGTGCTAGAGTTGCGGGGGGTCCTAAGGAGTTCTTC. Residues: CSARVAGGPKEFF. V gene TRBV20-1 combines with J gene TRBJ2-1; 8 bases map to TRBD2. Losses at the gene ends were 1 base for V and 14 bases for J; bases not matched to a gene: 10. This CDR3 comprises 13 residues. CDR1 is DFQATT, CDR2 SNEGSKA, per germline (reference sequence).